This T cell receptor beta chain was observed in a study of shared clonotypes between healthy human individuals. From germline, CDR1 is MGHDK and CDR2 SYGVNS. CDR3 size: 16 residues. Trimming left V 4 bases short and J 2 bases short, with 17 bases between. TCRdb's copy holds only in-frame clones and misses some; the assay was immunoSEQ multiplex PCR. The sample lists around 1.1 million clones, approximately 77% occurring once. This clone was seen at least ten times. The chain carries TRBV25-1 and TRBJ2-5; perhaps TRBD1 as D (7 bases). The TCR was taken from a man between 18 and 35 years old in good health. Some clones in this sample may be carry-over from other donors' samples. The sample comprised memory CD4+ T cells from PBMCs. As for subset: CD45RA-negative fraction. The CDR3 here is CASSVHRPGGQETQYF. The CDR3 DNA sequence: TGTGCCAGCAGTGTTCACAGGCCAGGGGGGCAAGAGACCCAGTACTTC.